The source of this T cell receptor beta chain is a study of cytomegalovirus exposure and HLA in healthy donors (dated by TCRdb to the late 2010s). Describing the broader study: An earlier analysis of about 530 of the donors reported approximately 260 Gb of sequence data and 90 million to 120 million unique TCR beta sequences obtained from roughly 180 million T cells. About 280 gigabases of sequencing data and around 85 million unique TCR sequences made up an early release that covered over 550 HLA-typed donors. Of the roughly 410 genotyped donors, less than 85% were placed in the genetic ancestry cluster associated with self-reported Caucasian donors. The study aimed to test whether signatures of past pathogen exposure could be identified by cataloging public T cell receptors. Using immunosequencing, the study profiled T cell repertoires from 666 subjects and related those repertoires to cytomegalovirus serostatus. Besides the first cohort of about 730 subjects, a separate validation cohort made up of 90 to 150 different subjects was used. To predict cytomegalovirus infection status, the study brought together high-throughput TCR immunosequencing, statistical association of individual TCRs with disease status, and machine learning. A later analysis re-analyzed previously published TCR beta repertoires from approximately 670 donors and added high-resolution HLA genotyping to study TCR occurrence patterns. In the later analysis, no new phenotypic data were used to find candidate immune exposures; instead, reliance was placed on TCR beta sequences and their occurrence across donors. To decide whether each TCR beta V gene segment behaved as functional or pseudogenic, an earlier analysis of some 580 of the donors relied on high-throughput TCR beta sequencing. Donor age, sex, ethnicity and CMV serostatus were collected together with the repertoire data. Genome-wide SNP genotypes for about 65% of the roughly 670 donors were used in a later genetic analysis, which treated that subset as a discovery cohort. All discovery cohort repertoires had been generated using a single sequencing platform. Class I and class II HLA loci were covered by the typing at four-digit resolution. The number of donors typed differed by locus, with 629-630 for A, B, C, DRB1 and DQB1, roughly 520 for DQA1, nearly 610 for DPA1, and around 460 for DPB1. Because of strong linkage in the cohort, roughly five DR-DQ haplotypes were treated as single units for association and clustering. Among 300 to 500 genotyped donors of the cohort, an average of approximately 220,000 unique TCR beta nucleotide sequences was sequenced per donor, of which 15% to 20% were non-productive. Points the paper makes about the study in general: Compared with the 666-donor mean, donors in an Asian-associated ancestry cluster had fewer N-insertions in productive TCRs, according to a later genetic analysis. Roughly uniform sequencing depth across donors was assumed in presence/absence analyses, although this assumption may not hold. In a later analysis, about 16,000 TCR beta sequences were associated with specific HLA alleles at a false discovery rate of 0.05. The earlier analysis of approximately 590 of the donors excluded roughly 17 rarely observed V segments, including chromosome 9 orphons, because counts were too low. In vitro tests confirmed that a few of the cytomegalovirus-associated TCR beta chains recognize cytomegalovirus antigens. Correlated functional status among segregating V segments might be attributable to linkage disequilibrium, but an unknown experimental factor could not be ruled out. A later analysis found that TCR association rates varied across HLA loci, with DRB1 alleles showing the most associated TCRs and HLA-C alleles the fewest. Assigning TCR associations to individual alleles was difficult when HLA alleles, especially DR and DQ, strongly co-occurred. The authors suggested that the approach could potentially be generalized to other disease states and immunological phenotypes. Compared with equally common non-associated chains, HLA-associated TCR beta chains in a later analysis were more clonally expanded and had lower generation probabilities. A cluster of highly shared sequence variants was judged likely to represent a technical artifact of the sequencing pipeline. The cohort was sequenced for TCR beta chains only, and without alpha or paired-chain data the features that could be detected were limited. The only immune exposure information available for the cohort was CMV serostatus. In the study, approximately 160 TCR beta chains were listed as associated with cytomegalovirus. Because HLA typing was unavailable for some donors at each locus, only the typed subset was used in association tests. A further reported finding was that TCR beta sequences accurately predicted the HLA-A and HLA-B alleles for most subjects in the first cohort. In an earlier analysis of 500 to 650 of the donors, most TCR beta V segments appeared in productive rearrangements about 87% or about 30% of the time, broadly matching IMGT annotations. Across donors, most TCR sequences were observed very rarely, whereas some public TCRs were present in many individuals. A later genetic analysis associated a missense DCLRE1C variant with V-gene and J-gene trimming of TCR beta chains, and an independent cohort replicated the association. The 87-base-pair reads could not distinguish some IMGT-functional V segments, including TRBV6-2 and TRBV6-3, so those segments were excluded. Most CMV-associated TCR beta chains appeared to be HLA-restricted in a later analysis, and the HLA associations seemed to be driven largely by CMV exposure. A later analysis reported that several top co-occurrence clusters appeared linked to parvovirus B19, influenza, CMV and Epstein-Barr virus. The classifier was reported to diagnose cytomegalovirus status with high specificity and sensitivity in both the original and validation cohorts.

The library was prepared using the immunoSEQ multiplex PCR assay. The multiplex PCR relied on a mix of 60 forward primers for TCR Vbeta segments and 13 reverse primers for TCR Jbeta segments. A multiplex PCR assay on genomic DNA amplified the CDR3 region of rearranged TCR beta genes. Amplified TCR beta libraries were sequenced as 87-base-pair reads on the Illumina HiSeq System. For the original study's pipeline: A later analysis tallied 80 million to 95 million unique TCR beta chains across the 666 repertoires, and some 10 million of those chains were shared by two or more donors. Raw reads were error-corrected and collapsed into unique sequences with a nearest-neighbor algorithm that merged closely related sequences to remove PCR and sequencing errors. Alignment of CDR3 sequences to IMGT reference sequences was used to assign V, D and J gene segments. For a sequence to be retained, at least a six-nucleotide match to both a V gene segment and a J gene segment was required. A rearrangement counted as productive if the CDR3 had no stop codons and remained in frame with V and J, and every other rearrangement counted as non-productive. Following IMGT convention, CDR3 was defined as the stretch from the second conserved V-encoded cysteine up to the conserved J-encoded phenylalanine. The earlier analysis of around 640 of the donors excluded sequences that lacked an unambiguous match to a single V gene segment. An earlier analysis of fewer than 650 of the donors classified V segments as functional when productive rearrangements were above 56.7% and as segregating when the standard deviation between donors was above 5%. A statistical classification framework was built for diagnosing cytomegalovirus status from the catalog of TCR beta chain sequences. In a later analysis, V and J genes were assigned by comparing TCR nucleotide sequences against IMGT/GENE-DB human TR gene sequences. The TCRdist pipeline was used in a later analysis to assign CDR3 sequences and most-parsimonious VDJ recombination scenarios. In a later analysis, each TCR beta chain was defined by its CDR3 amino acid sequence together with its V-gene family, and reads lacking a unique V-gene family were excluded. As a way to deal with suspected cross-contamination and a sequencing artifact, a later analysis dropped approximately 590 nucleotide sequences that were highly shared and had low generation probability. In a later analysis, a clonal expansion index for each public chain was calculated from normalized within-repertoire ranks of inferred template counts. In a later analysis, generation probabilities were computed with a VDJ recombination model fitted to out-of-frame rearrangements, and the resulting probabilities were checked against IGoR. In a later analysis, hypergeometric tests were used to score TCR-TCR, TCR-HLA and TCR-CMV co-occurrence, with a repertoire-size bias correction applied to TCR pairs. To estimate false discovery rates, a later analysis permuted the HLA or CMV assignments 20 times. In a later analysis, co-occurring TCRs were grouped with DBSCAN, and TCRdist sequence similarity was added when clustering was performed within HLA-allele-positive subsets. Repertoires with fewer than 30,000 or more than 120,000 public chains were left out of co-occurrence clustering, as were four to six repertoires with anomalous nucleotide sharing. TCRdb retrieved this table from immuneACCESS and kept in-frame rearrangements only. Not all clones are present; in checked studies, unresolved V genes account for under half, and no reason is known for the remainder. D and trimming come from the DNA, and the V and J calls and clone size come from that table. Here the sample has about 150,000 clones; 80% to 85% occur a single time. The ten largest account for less than 3.5% of the sample.

The CDR3, from cysteine to phenylalanine, totals 15 residues. Of the read, only the CDR3 DNA is kept; its 45 bases are in frame from base 1. V lost 6 bases and J lost 1 base; the stretch between them is 16 bases long. The germline V gene sets CDR1 to MDHEN and CDR2 to SYDVKM. The cohort was made up of 666 healthy bone marrow donors. All cohort members were sampled while nominally healthy, although unrecorded immune exposures were likely present. The donor was CMV seronegative and was included in the group of several hundred seronegative cohort members. Each donor provided a peripheral blood sample, and peripheral blood mononuclear cells were used for TCR beta sequencing. Genomic DNA was extracted from the blood cell samples with the Qiagen DNeasy Blood Extraction Kit. A remark on this clone: Its antigen remains undetermined. No base quality information exists; no much larger clone differs at one position.

The chain joins TRBV28 to TRBJ2-7; TRBD1 is perhaps the D gene, given 6 matching bases. Sequenced sample: PBMCs. The source of this sequence is a woman aged 25-40 years in good health and CMV-seronegative. The nucleotides are TGTGCCAGCAGCCCCGGGACACAAGTATCCTACGAGCAGTACTTC. It encodes CASSPGTQVSYEQYF.